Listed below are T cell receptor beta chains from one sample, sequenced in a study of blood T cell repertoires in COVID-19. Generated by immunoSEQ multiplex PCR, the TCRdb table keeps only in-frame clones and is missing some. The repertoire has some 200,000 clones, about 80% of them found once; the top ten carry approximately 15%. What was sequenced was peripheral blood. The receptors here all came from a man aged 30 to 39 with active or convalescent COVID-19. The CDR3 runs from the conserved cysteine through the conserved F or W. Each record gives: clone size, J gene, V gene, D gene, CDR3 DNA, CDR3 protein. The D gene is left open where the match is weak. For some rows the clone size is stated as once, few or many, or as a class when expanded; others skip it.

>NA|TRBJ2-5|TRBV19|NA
TGTGCCAGTAGTTCAGGGTCCGGAACGTACCAAGAGACCCAGTACTTC
CASSSGSGTYQETQYF
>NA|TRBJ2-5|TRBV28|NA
TGTGCCAGCAGGGATTCGGGGAACCAAGAGACCCAGTACTTC
CASRDSGNQETQYF
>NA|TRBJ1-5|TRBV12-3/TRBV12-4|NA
TGTGCCAGCAGTTACAGGGGCAATCAGCCCCAGCATTTT
CASSYRGNQPQHF
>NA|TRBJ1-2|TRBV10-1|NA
TGCGCCATAGACAGATGGAGCTACACCTTC
CAIDRWSYTF
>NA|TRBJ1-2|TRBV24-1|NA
TGTGCCACCAGTGGAGGGCCTTCGTATGAGGAAGGCTACACCTTC
CATSGGPSYEEGYTF
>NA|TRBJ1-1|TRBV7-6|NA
TGTGCCAGCAGCTTAAGCGGAGAGACGGCCACTGAAGCTTTCTTT
CASSLSGETATEAFF
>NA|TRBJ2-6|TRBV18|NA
TGTGCCAGCTCAGTCGGACAGCGGACCTCTGGGGCCAACGTCCTGACTTTC
CASSVGQRTSGANVLTF
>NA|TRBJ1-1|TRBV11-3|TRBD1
TGTGCCAGCAGGCAGGGGGCGGTGGACACTGAAGCTTTCTTT
CASRQGAVDTEAFF
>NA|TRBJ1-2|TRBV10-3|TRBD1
TGTGCCATCAGTGAGAGAGAACAGGGGGGCTATGGCTACACCTTC
CAISEREQGGYGYTF
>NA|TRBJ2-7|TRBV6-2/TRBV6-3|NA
TGTGCCAGCAGTTACAGGGGGTCCACCTACGAGCAGTACTTC
CASSYRGSTYEQYF
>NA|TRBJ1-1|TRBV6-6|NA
TGTGCCAGCAGTCGAAGGGGTCTGTCCAAATTTATGAACACTGAAGCTTTCTTT
CASSRRGLSKFMNTEAFF
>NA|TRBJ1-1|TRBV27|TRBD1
TGTGCCAGTCACGAAAGGGGGCATGAAGCTTTCTTT
CASHERGHEAFF
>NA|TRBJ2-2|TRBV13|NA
TGTGCCAGCAGCGAAGACCAGGGGAGGGTGTTTTTT
CASSEDQGRVFF
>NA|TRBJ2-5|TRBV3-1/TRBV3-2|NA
TGTGCCAGCAGCCAAGCTGTATCAGAGACCCAGTACTTC
CASSQAVSETQYF
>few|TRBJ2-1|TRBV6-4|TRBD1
TGTGCCAGCAGTGACGGGACAGGGGGCAATGAGCAGTTCTTC
CASSDGTGGNEQFF
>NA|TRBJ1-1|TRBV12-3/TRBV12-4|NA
TGTGCCAGCAGCCTCTGGGGCCCTGAAGCTTTCTTT
CASSLWGPEAFF
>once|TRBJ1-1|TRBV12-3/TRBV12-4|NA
TGTGCCAGCCAGGCTAACACCGCTGAAGCTTTCTTT
CASQANTAEAFF
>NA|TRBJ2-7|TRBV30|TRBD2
TGTGCCTGGAGGCCACCGTCCGAGCTAGCGGGAGTGTGGGAGCAGTACTTC
CAWRPPSELAGVWEQYF
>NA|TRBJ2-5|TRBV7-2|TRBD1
TGTGCCAGCAGCCTCCGGGACAGACAAGAGACCCAGTACTTC
CASSLRDRQETQYF
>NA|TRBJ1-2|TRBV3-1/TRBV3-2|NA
TGTGCCAGCAGCCTATCCCTCTATGGCTACACCTTC
CASSLSLYGYTF
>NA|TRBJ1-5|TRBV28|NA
TGTGCCAGCAGGGGAGAGGAAGAGTCGGTCGAGGAGCCCCAGCATTTT
CASRGEEESVEEPQHF
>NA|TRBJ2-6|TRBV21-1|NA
TGTGCCAGCAGCAAAGCGGGCGGGGTTGGGGCCAACGTCCTGACTTTC
CASSKAGGVGANVLTF
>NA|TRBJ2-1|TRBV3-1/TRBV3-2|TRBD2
TGTGCCAGCAGCCAAGGGACCGGGGGGGCCGGGTACAATGAGCAGTTCTTC
CASSQGTGGAGYNEQFF
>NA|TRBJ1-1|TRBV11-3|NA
TGTGCCAGCAGCCCACAGGGGAACACTGAAGCTTTCTTT
CASSPQGNTEAFF
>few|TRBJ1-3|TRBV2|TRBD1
TGTGCCAGCAGTGCCGACAGGGCTGGTGCTGGAAACACCATATATTTT
CASSADRAGAGNTIYF
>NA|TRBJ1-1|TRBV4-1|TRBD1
TGCGCCAGCAGCCAGGTTTGGACAGGGATAAACACTGAAGCTTTCTTT
CASSQVWTGINTEAFF
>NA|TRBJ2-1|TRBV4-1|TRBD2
TGCGCCAGCAGCCAAGATGGACTAGCGGCCAATGAGCAGTTCTTC
CASSQDGLAANEQFF
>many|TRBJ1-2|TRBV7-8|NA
TGTGCCAGCAGCTTAGTAGAGCGAGACTATGGCTACACCTTC
CASSLVERDYGYTF
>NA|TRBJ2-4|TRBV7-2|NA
TGTGCCAGCAGCTTAGCGCGGTTAGCCAAAAACATTCAGTACTTC
CASSLARLAKNIQYF
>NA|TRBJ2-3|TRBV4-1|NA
TGCGCCAGCAGCCAAGAAGTGCAGGGCACAGATACGCAGTATTTT
CASSQEVQGTDTQYF
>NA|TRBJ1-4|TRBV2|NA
TGTGCCAGCAGTTTAAGACTCGACAATGAAAAACTGTTTTTT
CASSLRLDNEKLFF
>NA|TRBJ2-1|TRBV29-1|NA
TGCAGCATGGACGGTGCCGGGGACAATGAGCAGTTCTTC
CSMDGAGDNEQFF
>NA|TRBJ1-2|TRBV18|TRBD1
TGTGCCAGCTCTCAAATGACAGGGGCGCTTTATGGCTACACCTTC
CASSQMTGALYGYTF
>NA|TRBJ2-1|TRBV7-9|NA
TGTGCCAGCAGCCCTAGCGCCAGTAATGAGCAGTTCTTC
CASSPSASNEQFF
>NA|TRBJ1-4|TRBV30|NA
TGTGCCTGGAGGACTACGGAAAAACTGTTTTTT
CAWRTTEKLFF
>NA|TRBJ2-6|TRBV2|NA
TGTGCCAGCAGTTACAGGGAGTCTGGGGCCAACGTCCTGACTTTC
CASSYRESGANVLTF
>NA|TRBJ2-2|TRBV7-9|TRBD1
TGTGCCAGCAGTTCCGGGACAGGGGACACCGGGGAGCTGTTTTTT
CASSSGTGDTGELFF
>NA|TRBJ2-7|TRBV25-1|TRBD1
TGTGCCAGCAGTGCCGGGACAGGGGCCGAGCAGTACTTC
CASSAGTGAEQYF
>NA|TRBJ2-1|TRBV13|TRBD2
TGTGCCAGCAGCTTAAGCGGGGTCGGCTACAATGAGCAGTTCTTC
CASSLSGVGYNEQFF
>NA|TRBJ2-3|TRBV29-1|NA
TGCAGCGTTGATGGGGGGGCCACAGATACGCAGTATTTT
CSVDGGATDTQYF
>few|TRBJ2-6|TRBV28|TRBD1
TGTGCCAGCAGTTTATCGGGACAGGGCCCCTCTGGGGCCAACGTCCTGACTTTC
CASSLSGQGPSGANVLTF
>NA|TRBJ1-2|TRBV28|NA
TGTGCCAGCAGCCCCGGGGGGTCCGATGGGTATGGCTACACCTTC
CASSPGGSDGYGYTF
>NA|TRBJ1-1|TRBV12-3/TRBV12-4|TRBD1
TGTGCCAGCAGTTTAACAGGGGTGGGTGAAGCTTTCTTT
CASSLTGVGEAFF
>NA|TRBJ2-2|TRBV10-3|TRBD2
TGTGCCATCACCATCGATAGCGGGGGTAACACCGGGGAGCTGTTTTTT
CAITIDSGGNTGELFF
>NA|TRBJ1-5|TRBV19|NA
TGTGCCAGTAGTATCGGGTTTCAGCCCCAGCATTTT
CASSIGFQPQHF
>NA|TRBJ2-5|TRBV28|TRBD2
TGTGCCAGCAGGCGGACTAGCTTGGAGACCCAGTACTTC
CASRRTSLETQYF